These 15 T cell receptor beta chains were all obtained from the same sample, sequenced in a study of shared clonotypes between healthy human individuals. The repertoire was sequenced with immunoSEQ multiplex PCR; TCRdb's copy has only in-frame clones and lacks some. The sample yields a few million clones, about nine tenths seen once. The sample consisted of naive CD4+ T cells from PBMCs. Stated subset: CD45RA+ positively selected. These receptors came from a man between 18 and 29 years old in good health. Some clones in this sample may be carry-over from other donors' samples.

The rearrangement links TRBV11-1 to TRBJ2-1; 9 bases align to TRBD2. With 2 bases clipped from V and 2 bases from J, the junction kept 4 bases outside the gene matches. The CDR3 sequence is 16 residues long. In germline, CDR1 is SGHAT, CDR2 FQDESV (reference sequence). The CDR3 nucleotides are TGTGCCAGCAGCTTAAATGGCGGGAGGGCCTACAATGAGCAGTTCTTC. Its translation: CASSLNGGRAYNEQFF.

A single count supports this clone. The genes are TRBV27 and TRBJ2-4; 10 bases align to TRBD2. The V gene end was trimmed by 4 bases and the J gene end by 9 bases; junction bases not matched to a gene: 15. In germline, CDR1 is MNHEY, CDR2 SMNVEV (reference sequence). The CDR3 totals 17 residues. This CDR3 is CASSSEREGRKNRIQYF. The CDR3 nucleotides are TGTGCCAGCAGTTCAGAGCGGGAGGGCCGGAAGAACCGCATTCAGTACTTC.

Points on this clone: A much larger clone lies a single base off, so this may be a read error. The sample carries other DNA sequences with the same CDR3. The genes are TRBV5-1 and TRBJ1-1; D is unresolved. The CDR3 totals 14 residues. Trimming removed 0 bases at V and 0 bases at J, with 6 bases between. CDR1 SGHRS and CDR2 YFSETQ come from the germline V gene. In nucleotides, the CDR3 is TGCGCCAGCAGCTTGGACAGAGTGAACACTGAAGCTTTCTTT. It translates to CASSLDRVNTEAFF.

V and J are TRBV7-7 and TRBJ2-1, with unresolved D. CDR3 length: 13 amino acids. Trimming removed 1 base from V and 8 bases from J, with 9 bases in between. Germline CDR1 reads SSHAT; CDR2 reads FNYEAQ (reference sequence). The CDR3 DNA reads TGTGCCAGCAGCTTAGGACTTTTCTATGAGCAGTTCTTC. Amino acids: CASSLGLFYEQFF.

CDR3 sequence (DNA): TGTGCCAGCAGCCACGGACAGCAGGCCTACGAGCAGTACTTC. Translating gives CASSHGQQAYEQYF. This chain joins TRBV7-9 and TRBJ2-7, with TRBD1 as a possible D gene (6 bases). The germline V and J ends were trimmed by 5 bases and 2 bases, with 13 bases remaining between them. Germline values: CDR1 SEHNR, CDR2 FQNEAQ (reference sequence). The CDR3 runs to 14 residues.

This rearrangement joins TRBV28 to TRBJ2-5, with TRBD1 identical over 9 bases. There are 14 residues in the CDR3. Trimming at V came to 6 bases and at J to 3 bases, leaving 5 bases not matched to a gene. Germline V gene data show CDR1 as MDHEN and CDR2 as SYDVKM. The CDR3 DNA is TGTGCCAGCAGCCTCCGGGACAGGGAAGAGACCCAGTACTTC. Its translation is CASSLRDREETQYF.

This chain links TRBV28 with TRBJ2-5; possible D gene TRBD2, 7 bases. This CDR3 has 16 residues. Trimming took 5 bases from V and 5 from J, leaving 21 bases between them. The germline CDR1 and CDR2 sequences are MDHEN and SYDVKM. The CDR3 sequence is CASSPAGTRGGETQYF. In nucleotides, the CDR3 is TGTGCCAGCAGTCCCGCCGGGACACGGGGAGGGGAGACCCAGTACTTC.

In its sample, this clone was seen once. Other DNA sequences from this sample encode an identical CDR3 as well. The chain combines TRBV18 with TRBJ2-7, with D unclear. Trimming shortened V by 3 bases and J by 0 bases, and 9 bases separated the two germline ends. Germline-derived CDR1 and CDR2 are KGHSH and LQKENI. This CDR3 region has 14 residues. CDR3 sequence (DNA): TGTGCCAGCTCACCCCTACCGGGCTCCTACGAGCAGTACTTC. This translates into CASSPLPGSYEQYF.

The CDR3 protein is CATKQGAHSGYTF. The CDR3 DNA follows: TGTGCCACCAAACAGGGGGCGCATTCAGGCTACACCTTC. The chain is built from TRBV15 and TRBJ1-2; TRBD1 matches 9 bases. V trimming: 7 bases; J trimming: 8 bases; junction bases outside the gene matches: 8. Germline V gene sequence: CDR1 LNHNV, CDR2 YYDKDF (reference sequence). This CDR3 contains 13 residues.

The gene calls are TRBV9 and TRBJ2-7; a weak D match, TRBD1 (5 bases). CDR3 length: 15 residues. Germline loops: CDR1 SGDLS, CDR2 YYNGEE. V shed 3 bases and J shed 8 bases, with 21 bases lying between them. The CDR3 reads CASSAGRTTGRQQYF. For the CDR3, the DNA is TGTGCCAGCAGCGCAGGCCGGACAACCGGGCGACAGCAGTACTTC.

A note on this clone: Other DNA sequences in the sample encode the same CDR3. The rearrangement uses TRBV28 and TRBJ1-2; D remains unclear. Germline V CDR1 and CDR2: MDHEN, SYDVKM. The V and J ends lost 2 bases and 7 bases respectively, with 11 bases between them. CDR3 length: 13 amino acids. CDR3 bases: TGTGCCAGCAGTTTAGAGGGAGGTCGTGGCTACACCTTC. The encoded protein is CASSLEGGRGYTF.

In DNA, the CDR3 is TGTGCCAGCAGTGACCCCTTGGAGCAGTTCTTC. This encodes CASSDPLEQFF. This chain connects TRBV6-1 to TRBJ2-1; D is unclear. Trimming pared 3 bases from V and 10 bases from J, leaving 7 bases between. The CDR3 is made up of 11 amino acids. The germline CDR1 and CDR2 sequences are MNHNS and SASEGT.

CDR3 DNA: TGCGCCAGCAGCAAAGCGGGACAGGGCAACAATGAGCAGTTCTTC. This translates into CASSKAGQGNNEQFF. The gene calls are TRBV5-1 and TRBJ2-1; the match to TRBD1 covers 9 bases. Per germline, CDR1 SGHRS and CDR2 YFSETQ. The CDR3 extends over 15 amino acids. Unmatched junction bases numbered 7, after V lost 4 bases and J lost 5 bases. Drawing the rest from reference TRBV5-1 and TRBJ2-1, the complete variable domain is KAGVTQTPRYLIKTRGQQVTLSCSPISGHRSVSWYQQTPGQGLQFLFEYFSETQRNKGNFPGRFSGRQFSNSRSEMNVSTLELGDSALYLCASSKAGQGNNEQFFGPGTRLTVL.

This clone occurred once. This chain uses TRBV2 with TRBJ2-3; D ambiguous. The CDR3 contains 14 residues. V was trimmed by 8 bases and J by 3 bases, leaving 15 bases between them. In germline, CDR1 is SNHLY, CDR2 FYNNEI. The CDR3 DNA sequence: TGTGCCAGCGCGCTGGCTAGTACAACAGATACGCAGTATTTT. Amino acids: CASALASTTDTQYF. Filled out from reference TRBV2 and TRBJ2-3, the complete variable domain reads EPEVTQTPSHQVTQMGQEVILRCVPISNHLYFYWYRQILGQKVEFLVSFYNNEISEKSEIFDDQFSVERPDGSNFTLKIRSTKLEDSAMYFCASALASTTDTQYFGPGTRLTVL.

CDR3 sequence: CASSLSRGAPKGSARGQYF. Written as DNA, the CDR3 is TGTGCCAGCAGTTTATCGAGGGGGGCCCCGAAGGGTAGCGCCCGGGGTCAGTACTTC. The chain joins TRBV27 to TRBJ2-4; the D call may be TRBD1 or TRBD2 (6 bases each). Trimming left V 0 bases short and J 12 bases short, with 30 bases between. This CDR3 contains 19 residues. Germline assignment: CDR1 MNHEY and CDR2 SMNVEV (reference sequence).